The clone carrying this T cell receptor (beta chain) occurred many times. The sample is drawn from a study of T cells in Graves' hyperthyroidism and ophthalmopathy. Amplified TCR beta CDR3 regions came from RNA transcripts. With the HTBI primer set, the TCR CDR3 went through a first round of RT-PCR. A single record per CDR3 protein comes from TCRdb applying MiXCR to the multiplex PCR reads. The sample includes 450,000 to 700,000 distinct CDR3 sequences, roughly 46% of them seen just once. V trimming: 6 bases; J trimming: 4 bases; junction bases outside the gene matches: 4. This CDR3 is 14 amino acids long. The germline CDR1 and CDR2 sequences are SGHTA and FQGNSA.

The clonotype comes from an adult woman with Graves' disease, either hyperthyroidism or ophthalmopathy (not recorded which). Sequenced input: peripheral blood or thyroid tissue (not recorded which). This sequence joins TRBV7-2 and TRBJ2-2, with 8 bases that match TRBD2. The CDR3 DNA follows: TGTGCCAGCAGTGCGGGACTAGTCACCGGGGAGCTGTTTTTT. Its translation is CASSAGLVTGELFF.